A selection of T cell receptor beta chains follows, all from one sample in a study of blood T cell repertoires in COVID-19. TCRdb's table, derived via immunoSEQ multiplex PCR, lists solely in-frame clones and lacks some. The sample shows about 170,000 clones, more than 75% of them seen only once. Sequencing used peripheral blood. The receptors come from a woman aged 80 or over with COVID-19, enrolled during active disease. Each CDR3 is given with its conserved first and last residue. D genes are given only for firm matches. Size values are once, few and many counts, or a class for expanded clones, and some rows have none.

cdr3_aa: CASSPGDRAYGYTF
cdr3_nt: TGTGCCAGCAGCCCCGGCGACAGGGCATATGGCTACACCTTC
clone_size: NA
v_call: TRBV7-8
d_call: TRBD1
j_call: TRBJ1-2

cdr3_aa: CASRGSGSRAEQYF
cdr3_nt: TGCGCCAGCAGGGGGAGCGGGAGTCGAGCCGAGCAGTACTTC
clone_size: NA
v_call: TRBV5-1
d_call: TRBD2
j_call: TRBJ2-7

cdr3_aa: CASSLRGEQFF
cdr3_nt: TGTGCCAGCAGTTTAAGAGGTGAGCAGTTCTTC
clone_size: NA
v_call: TRBV12-3/TRBV12-4
d_call: NA
j_call: TRBJ2-1

cdr3_aa: CASSPLRVGTEAFF
cdr3_nt: TGTGCCAGCAGCCCACTCAGGGTAGGAACTGAAGCTTTCTTT
clone_size: NA
v_call: TRBV27
d_call: NA
j_call: TRBJ1-1

cdr3_aa: CASSQWTSGNTGELFF
cdr3_nt: TGCGCCAGCAGCCAGTGGACTAGCGGGAACACCGGGGAGCTGTTTTTT
clone_size: once
v_call: TRBV4-3
d_call: TRBD2
j_call: TRBJ2-2

cdr3_aa: CASSYSSAGGKNEQFF
cdr3_nt: TGTGCCAGCAGTTACTCTTCGGCGGGAGGGAAAAATGAGCAGTTCTTC
clone_size: NA
v_call: TRBV6-5
d_call: TRBD2
j_call: TRBJ2-1

cdr3_aa: CATGRGIATNEKLFF
cdr3_nt: TGTGCCACAGGACGAGGGATTGCAACTAATGAAAAACTGTTTTTT
clone_size: NA
v_call: TRBV2
d_call: NA
j_call: TRBJ1-4

cdr3_aa: CASSERTNNPHF
cdr3_nt: TGTGCCAGCAGTGAAAGAACTAACAACCCTCACTTT
clone_size: NA
v_call: TRBV6-1
d_call: NA
j_call: TRBJ1-6

cdr3_aa: CASSLDTRGTNYGYTF
cdr3_nt: TGTGCCAGCAGCTTAGATACTCGGGGAACTAACTATGGCTACACCTTC
clone_size: NA
v_call: TRBV7-2
d_call: NA
j_call: TRBJ1-2

cdr3_aa: CASSHKAGTANYGYTF
cdr3_nt: TGTGCCAGCAGCCATAAGGCCGGGACAGCCAACTATGGCTACACCTTC
clone_size: NA
v_call: TRBV9
d_call: TRBD1
j_call: TRBJ1-2

cdr3_aa: CASSLGTGLGNTIYF
cdr3_nt: TGTGCCAGCAGTTTAGGGACAGGGCTCGGAAACACCATATATTTT
clone_size: NA
v_call: TRBV28
d_call: TRBD1
j_call: TRBJ1-3

cdr3_aa: CASSNRDGGYGYTF
cdr3_nt: TGTGCCAGCAGCAACAGGGACGGTGGTTATGGCTACACCTTC
clone_size: NA
v_call: TRBV3-1/TRBV3-2
d_call: NA
j_call: TRBJ1-2

cdr3_aa: CASSRRAGTGVQETQYF
cdr3_nt: TGTGCCAGCAGCCGGCGAGCGGGGACAGGGGTCCAAGAGACCCAGTACTTC
clone_size: NA
v_call: TRBV4-2
d_call: TRBD1
j_call: TRBJ2-5

cdr3_aa: CASSPSTRHPGGETQYF
cdr3_nt: TGTGCCAGCTCACCAAGTACGAGACACCCGGGGGGGGAGACCCAGTACTTC
clone_size: NA
v_call: TRBV18
d_call: TRBD2
j_call: TRBJ2-5

cdr3_aa: CAISQGAKGGELFF
cdr3_nt: TGTGCCATCAGCCAGGGGGCGAAAGGCGGGGAGCTGTTTTTT
clone_size: NA
v_call: TRBV10-3
d_call: TRBD1
j_call: TRBJ2-2

cdr3_aa: CASTQQGVYGYTF
cdr3_nt: TGTGCCAGCACCCAACAGGGTGTCTATGGCTACACCTTC
clone_size: NA
v_call: TRBV7-2
d_call: NA
j_call: TRBJ1-2

cdr3_aa: CASSELEQETQYF
cdr3_nt: TGTGCCAGCAGTGAGTTAGAGCAAGAGACCCAGTACTTC
clone_size: few
v_call: TRBV6-1
d_call: NA
j_call: TRBJ2-5

cdr3_aa: CASSVGGAGGPGDTQYF
cdr3_nt: TGTGCCAGCAGCGTAGGGGGAGCGGGAGGGCCAGGGGATACGCAGTATTTT
clone_size: NA
v_call: TRBV9
d_call: TRBD2
j_call: TRBJ2-3

cdr3_aa: CASSILWEAYNEQFF
cdr3_nt: TGTGCCAGTAGTATTCTCTGGGAGGCCTACAATGAGCAGTTCTTC
clone_size: NA
v_call: TRBV19
d_call: NA
j_call: TRBJ2-1

cdr3_aa: CASSLGRGGNSPLHF
cdr3_nt: TGTGCCAGCAGCTTAGGCCGGGGGGGGAATTCACCCCTCCACTTT
clone_size: NA
v_call: TRBV13
d_call: NA
j_call: TRBJ1-6

cdr3_aa: CASSFWTSGNTDTQYF
cdr3_nt: TGTGCCAGCAGCTTCTGGACTAGCGGGAACACAGATACGCAGTATTTT
clone_size: NA
v_call: TRBV7-8
d_call: TRBD2
j_call: TRBJ2-3

cdr3_aa: CASSQRPTLHYEQYF
cdr3_nt: TGTGCCAGCAGCCAGAGGCCCACTCTCCACTACGAGCAGTACTTC
clone_size: NA
v_call: TRBV7-2
d_call: NA
j_call: TRBJ2-7

cdr3_aa: CASSVIPVGLAGGDEQFF
cdr3_nt: TGTGCCAGTAGTGTTATCCCGGTGGGACTAGCGGGAGGGGATGAGCAGTTCTTC
clone_size: NA
v_call: TRBV19
d_call: TRBD2
j_call: TRBJ2-1

cdr3_aa: CASSRPEQLYGYTF
cdr3_nt: TGCGCCAGCAGCCGCCCAGAACAGCTCTATGGCTACACCTTC
clone_size: NA
v_call: TRBV4-1
d_call: NA
j_call: TRBJ1-2

cdr3_aa: CASSQEPGGKQPQHF
cdr3_nt: TGTGCCAGCAGCCAAGAGCCAGGGGGAAAACAGCCCCAGCATTTT
clone_size: NA
v_call: TRBV3-1/TRBV3-2
d_call: TRBD1
j_call: TRBJ1-5

cdr3_aa: CASSLAGGEETQYF
cdr3_nt: TGTGCCAGCAGTTTAGCGGGAGGGGAAGAGACCCAGTACTTC
clone_size: NA
v_call: TRBV27
d_call: TRBD2
j_call: TRBJ2-5

cdr3_aa: CASSQGTGEDYGYTF
cdr3_nt: TGCGCCAGCAGCCAAGGCACGGGAGAGGACTATGGCTACACCTTC
clone_size: NA
v_call: TRBV4-1
d_call: NA
j_call: TRBJ1-2

cdr3_aa: CASIPGTGGNYGYTF
cdr3_nt: TGTGCCAGCATACCCGGGACAGGGGGGAACTATGGCTACACCTTC
clone_size: NA
v_call: TRBV6-5
d_call: TRBD1
j_call: TRBJ1-2

cdr3_aa: CASSLIGTRFNNEQFF
cdr3_nt: TGTGCCAGCAGCTTGATCGGGACAAGGTTTAACAATGAGCAGTTCTTC
clone_size: many
v_call: TRBV7-6
d_call: NA
j_call: TRBJ2-1

cdr3_aa: CASSPGLAGVLGSYNEQFF
cdr3_nt: TGTGCCAGCAGCCCCGGACTAGCGGGAGTTTTGGGCTCCTACAATGAGCAGTTCTTC
clone_size: NA
v_call: TRBV7-6
d_call: TRBD2
j_call: TRBJ2-1

cdr3_aa: CASSLGIGGTDADTQYF
cdr3_nt: TGTGCCAGCAGCTTAGGTATTGGGGGGACAGATGCGGATACGCAGTATTTT
clone_size: NA
v_call: TRBV11-2
d_call: NA
j_call: TRBJ2-3

cdr3_aa: CASSQNPGQGAKGTDTQYF
cdr3_nt: TGTGCCAGCAGCCAAAACCCGGGACAGGGGGCGAAGGGCACAGATACGCAGTATTTT
clone_size: NA
v_call: TRBV4-2
d_call: TRBD1
j_call: TRBJ2-3

cdr3_aa: CARSPDCTDTQYF
cdr3_nt: TGTGCCAGGAGTCCGGACTGCACAGATACGCAGTATTTT
clone_size: NA
v_call: TRBV5-3
d_call: NA
j_call: TRBJ2-3

cdr3_aa: CASSFPPGGYEQYF
cdr3_nt: TGTGCCAGCAGCTTCCCGCCAGGGGGGTACGAGCAGTACTTC
clone_size: few
v_call: TRBV5-6
d_call: NA
j_call: TRBJ2-7

cdr3_aa: CASSAHPDSGYTF
cdr3_nt: TGTGCCAGCAGCGCGCACCCTGATAGTGGCTACACCTTC
clone_size: NA
v_call: TRBV7-2
d_call: NA
j_call: TRBJ1-2

cdr3_aa: CASSLVGIGTGKDEQYF
cdr3_nt: TGTGCCAGCAGCTTAGTGGGGATCGGGACAGGGAAGGACGAGCAGTACTTC
clone_size: NA
v_call: TRBV7-9
d_call: TRBD1
j_call: TRBJ2-7

cdr3_aa: CASSQDWQGGYEQFF
cdr3_nt: TGCGCCAGCAGCCAAGATTGGCAGGGAGGGTATGAGCAGTTCTTC
clone_size: few
v_call: TRBV4-1
d_call: TRBD2
j_call: TRBJ2-1

cdr3_aa: CASSEGAADTEAFF
cdr3_nt: TGTGCCAGCAGCGAGGGGGCCGCGGACACTGAAGCTTTCTTT
clone_size: NA
v_call: TRBV7-9
d_call: TRBD1
j_call: TRBJ1-1

cdr3_aa: CASSTHQGMGNQPQHF
cdr3_nt: TGTGCCAGCAGTACGCATCAGGGGATGGGCAATCAGCCCCAGCATTTT
clone_size: once
v_call: TRBV27
d_call: NA
j_call: TRBJ1-5

cdr3_aa: CASSQTWGDNQPQHF
cdr3_nt: TGTGCCAGCAGCCAAACGTGGGGAGATAATCAGCCCCAGCATTTT
clone_size: once
v_call: TRBV11-2
d_call: NA
j_call: TRBJ1-5

cdr3_aa: CASSQGRSEQYF
cdr3_nt: TGCGCCAGCAGCCAAGGGAGGTCCGAGCAGTACTTC
clone_size: NA
v_call: TRBV4-1
d_call: NA
j_call: TRBJ2-7

cdr3_aa: CASSQGSGELFF
cdr3_nt: TGTGCCAGCAGCCAGGGATCCGGGGAGCTGTTTTTT
clone_size: NA
v_call: TRBV28
d_call: NA
j_call: TRBJ2-2

cdr3_aa: CASSQGSLAGGEQFF
cdr3_nt: TGTGCCAGCAGCCAAGGTAGCCTAGCGGGAGGTGAGCAGTTCTTC
clone_size: NA
v_call: TRBV3-1/TRBV3-2
d_call: TRBD2
j_call: TRBJ2-1

cdr3_aa: CASSQGAGANTGELFF
cdr3_nt: TGTGCCAGCAGCCAAGGGGCGGGAGCGAACACCGGGGAGCTGTTTTTT
clone_size: NA
v_call: TRBV7-2
d_call: TRBD2
j_call: TRBJ2-2

cdr3_aa: CASSLVSRAGVVEAFF
cdr3_nt: TGTGCCAGCAGCTTAGTGTCTAGAGCAGGGGTTGTTGAAGCTTTCTTT
clone_size: few
v_call: TRBV13
d_call: NA
j_call: TRBJ1-1

cdr3_aa: CASSLSGSSYNEQFF
cdr3_nt: TGCGCCAGCAGCCTTAGCGGGTCCTCCTACAATGAGCAGTTCTTC
clone_size: NA
v_call: TRBV5-1
d_call: TRBD2
j_call: TRBJ2-1

cdr3_aa: CASSQGTPTYGYTF
cdr3_nt: TGTGCCAGCAGCCAAGGGACACCAACTTATGGCTACACCTTC
clone_size: NA
v_call: TRBV3-1/TRBV3-2
d_call: NA
j_call: TRBJ1-2

cdr3_aa: CASSILGGGLPYGYTF
cdr3_nt: TGTGCCAGTAGTATTTTAGGGGGCGGACTCCCCTATGGCTACACCTTC
clone_size: NA
v_call: TRBV19
d_call: TRBD1
j_call: TRBJ1-2

cdr3_aa: CASSSRQGAVNTEAFF
cdr3_nt: TGTGCCAGCAGCTCGAGACAGGGGGCCGTGAACACTGAAGCTTTCTTT
clone_size: NA
v_call: TRBV13
d_call: TRBD1
j_call: TRBJ1-1

cdr3_aa: CASSSGQAPTEAFF
cdr3_nt: TGTGCCAGCAGTTCGGGACAGGCCCCTACTGAAGCTTTCTTT
clone_size: NA
v_call: TRBV6-5
d_call: TRBD1
j_call: TRBJ1-1

cdr3_aa: CASTGSNQPQHF
cdr3_nt: TGTGCCAGTACAGGAAGCAATCAGCCCCAGCATTTT
clone_size: NA
v_call: TRBV19
d_call: NA
j_call: TRBJ1-5

cdr3_aa: CASSPWSGNYNEQFF
cdr3_nt: TGTGCCAGCTCACCATGGTCGGGGAACTACAATGAGCAGTTCTTC
clone_size: NA
v_call: TRBV18
d_call: NA
j_call: TRBJ2-1

cdr3_aa: CASSPPRGSSYNEQFF
cdr3_nt: TGTGCCAGCTCACCACCGAGAGGCAGCTCCTACAATGAGCAGTTCTTC
clone_size: once
v_call: TRBV18
d_call: NA
j_call: TRBJ2-1

cdr3_aa: CASSLDSGSGLGTYEQYF
cdr3_nt: TGCGCCAGCAGCTTGGACAGCGGGAGTGGTCTGGGAACCTACGAGCAGTACTTC
clone_size: NA
v_call: TRBV5-1
d_call: TRBD2
j_call: TRBJ2-7

cdr3_aa: CASGTNEETQYF
cdr3_nt: TGTGCCAGTGGGACTAACGAGGAGACCCAGTACTTC
clone_size: NA
v_call: TRBV19
d_call: TRBD2
j_call: TRBJ2-5

cdr3_aa: CASSPRTSGVSTDTQYF
cdr3_nt: TGTGCCAGCAGTCCAAGGACTAGCGGGGTTTCCACAGATACGCAGTATTTT
clone_size: few
v_call: TRBV5-8
d_call: TRBD2
j_call: TRBJ2-3

cdr3_aa: CASSPPGTGSYNEQFF
cdr3_nt: TGTGCCAGCAGCCCTCCCGGGACAGGTTCCTACAATGAGCAGTTCTTC
clone_size: once
v_call: TRBV28
d_call: TRBD1
j_call: TRBJ2-1

cdr3_aa: CASGLREAGGLANPWGTGELFF
cdr3_nt: TGTGCTAGTGGTTTGAGGGAAGCCGGAGGACTAGCTAACCCTTGGGGCACCGGGGAGCTGTTTTTT
clone_size: NA
v_call: TRBV12-5
d_call: TRBD2
j_call: TRBJ2-2

cdr3_aa: CASSLEQGGHEQYF
cdr3_nt: TGCGCCAGCAGCTTGGAACAGGGGGGACACGAGCAGTACTTC
clone_size: NA
v_call: TRBV5-1
d_call: TRBD1
j_call: TRBJ2-7

cdr3_aa: CASSLIVGGYEQYF
cdr3_nt: TGTGCCAGCAGCTTAATCGTGGGGGGCTACGAGCAGTACTTC
clone_size: NA
v_call: TRBV7-2
d_call: NA
j_call: TRBJ2-7